Below, 5 T cell receptor beta chains from the same sample are listed, as sequenced in a study of T cells in Graves' hyperthyroidism and ophthalmopathy. Amplified TCR beta CDR3 regions derived from RNA transcripts. TCR CDR3 regions were first amplified by RT-PCR with HTBI primers. TCRdb reprocessed the multiplex PCR reads with MiXCR, giving one entry per CDR3 protein. The repertoire holds 550,000 to 700,000 distinct CDR3 sequences, with roughly 14% as singletons. Sequencing input: blood. Receptors were obtained from a woman aged 40 to 50 with Graves' ophthalmopathy.

CDR3 DNA sequence: TGTGCCAGCAGCTTAGCGACTAGCGGTCAAGAGACCCAGTACTTC. Translation gives CASSLATSGQETQYF. The gene calls are TRBV7-9 and TRBJ2-5; the match to TRBD2 covers 9 bases. The CDR3 runs to 15 residues. With 0 bases clipped from V and 2 bases from J, the junction kept 1 base outside the gene matches. Per germline, CDR1 SEHNR and CDR2 FQNEAQ (reference sequence).

This clonotype occurred many times. The chain recombines TRBV6-2 or TRBV6-3 with TRBJ2-5; D is possibly TRBD2 (6 bases). The CDR3 is made up of 12 amino acids. Germline CDR1 is MNHEY and CDR2 is SVGEGT. Trimming cost V 5 bases and J 10 bases, with 14 bases left between them. CDR3 sequence reads: CASSTTTGSQYF. In DNA form, the CDR3 reads TGTGCCAGCAGTACCACAACCGGGAGCCAGTACTTC.

This clonotype was seen repeatedly, ten times or more. The chain carries TRBV18 and TRBJ2-5; TRBD2 agrees at 10 bases. Germline CDR1 KGHSH, CDR2 LQKENI. The V segment lost 3 bases and the J segment 0 bases; nucleotides outside the gene matches: 1. The CDR3 is 15 residues long. In nucleotides, the CDR3 is TGTGCCAGCTCACCTAGCGGGAGGTACCAAGAGACCCAGTACTTC. Translating it yields CASSPSGRYQETQYF.

As regards this clonotype: A junction boundary mismatches the germline segment, possibly from a read error. The chain employs TRBV6-1 and TRBJ2-7; 8 nucleotides match TRBD1. The CDR3 consists of 14 residues. Germline CDR1 reads MNHNS; CDR2 reads SASEGT. Written as DNA, the CDR3 is TGCGCCAGCACACTCACCAGGGGGCAAGGCGAGCAGTACTTC. Its translation is CASTLTRGQGEQYF.

The rearrangement joins TRBV5-1 to TRBJ2-7; possible D gene TRBD2, 7 bases. Per germline, CDR1 SGHRS and CDR2 YFSETQ. The CDR3 totals 16 residues. The V end lost 0 bases, the J end lost 6 bases, and 19 bases lay between the germline ends. The CDR3 reads CASSLAGGQGVGEQYF. In nucleotides, the CDR3 is TGCGCCAGCAGCTTGGCCGGGGGGCAGGGCGTTGGCGAGCAGTACTTC.